Listed below are T cell receptor beta chains from one sample, sequenced in a study of T cell responses to AZD1222 COVID-19 vaccine. Some clones are missing from TCRdb's copy, which holds only in-frame ones; the method was immunoSEQ multiplex PCR. The sample holds around 110,000 clones, 80% to 90% seen once. The sample here was peripheral blood, taken on day 0 of MenACWY control vaccination. These receptors all stem from an adult in good health. Each CDR3 is given with its conserved first and last residue. D genes are given only for firm matches. Clone size is given for some rows only: seen once, a few or many times, or a class if the clone is expanded.

j_call clone_size d_call cdr3_length v_call cdr3_aa cdr3_nt
TRBJ1-1 - - 13 TRBV6-5 CASSYSVNDEAFF TGTGCCAGCAGTTACTCGGTCAATGATGAAGCTTTCTTT
TRBJ2-7 - - 16 TRBV11-2 CASSPGGGRGLYEQYF TGTGCCAGCAGCCCCGGGGGGGGCAGGGGGCTCTACGAGCAGTACTTC
TRBJ2-3 - TRBD2 16 TRBV24-1 CATSSLSGGAEDTQYF TGTGCCACCAGTAGCCTTAGCGGGGGGGCGGAAGATACGCAGTATTTT
TRBJ2-7 - - 14 TRBV6-5 CASSYEGGSYEQYF TGTGCCAGCAGTTACGAGGGCGGCTCCTACGAGCAGTACTTC
TRBJ2-7 few - 13 TRBV18 CASSPPVGDEQYF TGTGCCAGCTCACCACCGGTAGGGGACGAGCAGTACTTC
TRBJ1-4 - - 13 TRBV12-3/TRBV12-4 CASRRTGFEKLFF TGTGCCAGCAGGAGGACCGGATTCGAAAAACTGTTTTTT
TRBJ1-5 - - 14 TRBV4-1 CASSQVGGRQPQHF TGCGCCAGCAGCCAAGTTGGAGGGCGGCAGCCCCAGCATTTT
TRBJ1-4 - - 14 TRBV28 CASSLLGAVEKLFF TGTGCCAGCAGTTTGTTGGGGGCCGTTGAAAAACTGTTTTTT
TRBJ1-6 - - 18 TRBV6-2/TRBV6-3 CASSYVILEDSYNSPLHF TGTGCCAGCAGTTACGTGATCTTGGAGGACTCCTATAATTCACCCCTCCACTTT
TRBJ2-7 - TRBD1 15 TRBV19 CASSAGTGSPYEQYF TGTGCCAGTAGTGCAGGGACAGGGTCCCCCTACGAGCAGTACTTC
TRBJ2-1 - - 11 TRBV18 CASAAVNEQFF TGTGCCAGTGCGGCGGTCAATGAGCAGTTCTTC
TRBJ1-2 - TRBD1 15 TRBV7-2 CASSLSYRGVHGYTF TGTGCCAGCAGCTTGTCGTACAGGGGGGTGCATGGCTACACCTTC
TRBJ1-4 - - 13 TRBV27 CASSLDWGEKLFF TGTGCCAGCAGTTTAGATTGGGGGGAAAAACTGTTTTTT
TRBJ2-7 - - 13 TRBV29-1 CSCRQGGGYEQYF TGCAGCTGCCGACAGGGAGGTGGCTACGAGCAGTACTTC
TRBJ1-2 - - 12 TRBV28 CASSLPIGGYTF TGTGCCAGCAGCCTCCCGATAGGAGGCTACACCTTC
TRBJ1-5 - TRBD1 17 TRBV2 CASSEQGARGANQPQHF TGTGCCAGCAGTGAGCAGGGGGCGCGGGGAGCTAATCAGCCCCAGCATTTT
TRBJ2-3 - TRBD1 17 TRBV3-1/TRBV3-2 CASSRPVGQGSTDTQYF TGTGCCAGCAGCCGCCCGGTAGGACAGGGAAGCACAGATACGCAGTATTTT
TRBJ2-1 - TRBD2 15 TRBV7-3 CASSFGLAGGYEQFF TGTGCCAGCAGCTTCGGTCTAGCGGGGGGCTATGAGCAGTTCTTC